This T cell receptor beta chain was found in a study of T cell changes during pregnancy in multiple sclerosis. Only in-frame clones appear in the TCRdb table, and some are missing; sequencing was by immunoSEQ multiplex PCR. Seen here are some 31,000 clones, about 92% observed once, and the top ten hold roughly 0.4%. The TCR comes from a female donor in good health, enrolled as a control in a pregnancy study. The material was CD4+ T cells from peripheral blood mononuclear cells, obtained in the second trimester of pregnancy.

The CDR3 DNA follows: TGTGCCAGCAGTTTAGTGGCTAGCGGGAGAGAGACCCAGTACTTC. Translating it yields CASSLVASGRETQYF. V is TRBV27 and J is TRBJ2-5, with 10 bases aligning to TRBD2. V trimming: 2 bases; J trimming: 4 bases; junction bases outside the gene matches: 4. Germline CDR1 and CDR2: MNHEY and SMNVEV (reference sequence). The CDR3 is made up of 15 amino acids.